These T cell receptor beta chains were read from a single sample in a study of T cell responses to AZD1222 COVID-19 vaccine. Sequencing was performed with immunoSEQ multiplex PCR; in TCRdb, only in-frame clones are kept and a portion is missing. This sample carries about 93,000 clones, approximately 88% of them seen once, and the ten largest clones take less than 20%. This specimen consisted of peripheral blood, obtained on day 0 of AZD1222 vaccination. The origin of the receptors is an adult in good health. Both conserved end residues are part of each CDR3. Fields, in order: CDR3 protein, CDR3 DNA, D gene, J gene, clone size, V gene. A D gene is named only where the DNA matches it firmly. Rows may omit the clone size; those that give it use once, few, many or a size class.

CASSRDVSGANVLTF	TGTGCCAGCAGTCGGGACGTCTCTGGGGCCAACGTCCTGACTTTC	.	TRBJ2-6	.	TRBV6-5
CAISESVQRGANTIYF	TGTGCCATCAGTGAGTCGGTTCAAAGGGGGGCAAACACCATATATTTT	.	TRBJ1-3	.	TRBV10-3
CASLGTFYEQYF	TGTGCCTCCCTCGGGACGTTCTACGAGCAGTACTTC	.	TRBJ2-7	.	TRBV25-1
CASRTRLQETQYF	TGTGCCAGCAGGACTCGTCTCCAAGAGACCCAGTACTTC	.	TRBJ2-5	.	TRBV6-1
CASRVDRSNQPQHF	TGTGCCAGCAGGGTCGACAGAAGCAATCAGCCCCAGCATTTT	.	TRBJ1-5	.	TRBV2
CASSITGTPYNEQFF	TGCGCCAGCAGCATTACCGGGACTCCATACAATGAGCAGTTCTTC	.	TRBJ2-1	.	TRBV5-1
CAARDKADGYTF	TGTGCCGCTAGGGACAAAGCGGACGGCTACACCTTC	.	TRBJ1-2	.	TRBV12-3/TRBV12-4
CSARQVYEQYF	TGCAGTGCTAGACAGGTCTACGAGCAGTACTTC	.	TRBJ2-7	.	TRBV20-1
CASSLSGVRDQPQHF	TGTGCCAGCAGTTTATCAGGGGTTCGAGATCAGCCCCAGCATTTT	.	TRBJ1-5	.	TRBV27
CASSELLGTRAPYEQYF	TGTGCCAGCAGTGAATTGTTAGGAACCCGGGCCCCCTACGAGCAGTACTTC	.	TRBJ2-7	.	TRBV6-1
CASSLVVADEQYF	TGTGCCAGCAGCTTAGTTGTCGCGGACGAGCAGTACTTC	.	TRBJ2-7	few	TRBV13
CASSPRTGPNTEAFF	TGCGCCAGCAGCCCTCGGACAGGACCGAACACTGAAGCTTTCTTT	TRBD1	TRBJ1-1	.	TRBV5-1
CAWSPIAGGELFF	TGTGCCTGGAGTCCAATCGCTGGCGGGGAGCTGTTTTTT	.	TRBJ2-2	.	TRBV30
CATSRDGSGTSYNEQFF	TGTGCCACCAGCAGAGATGGAAGCGGGACTTCCTACAATGAGCAGTTCTTC	TRBD2	TRBJ2-1	.	TRBV15
CASSLAQADNSPLHF	TGTGCTAGCAGCTTAGCGCAGGCGGATAATTCACCCCTCCACTTT	.	TRBJ1-6	.	TRBV7-7
CASSPDIIFHGYTF	TGTGCCAGCAGCCCCGACATAATTTTCCATGGCTACACCTTC	.	TRBJ1-2	.	TRBV7-9
CASSLARGYGYTF	TGTGCCAGCAGCTTAGCTCGGGGCTATGGCTACACCTTC	.	TRBJ1-2	.	TRBV11-2
CASSPVGTGTEYF	.	.	TRBJ2-7	.	TRBV18
CASSLDPGRTEAFF	TGTGCCAGCAGCTTAGATCCTGGGAGAACTGAAGCTTTCTTT	.	TRBJ1-1	.	TRBV11-3
CASRLAVYNEQFF	TGTGCCAGCAGACTAGCCGTCTACAATGAGCAGTTCTTC	.	TRBJ2-1	.	TRBV28
CAISATGAPFPTQHF	TGTGCCATCAGCGCCACAGGGGCCCCGTTTCCAACCCAGCATTTT	TRBD1	TRBJ1-5	.	TRBV10-3
CASSSEGSQGAQNSPLHF	TGTGCCAGCAGCTCTGAGGGCTCACAGGGGGCGCAAAATTCACCCCTCCACTTT	TRBD1	TRBJ1-6	.	TRBV5-4
CASSYITGVCGHF	TGTGCCAGCAGCTATATAACAGGGGTATGCGGTCACTTC	.	TRBJ2-4	.	TRBV21-1
CASSYSGAGNQPQHF	TGTGCCAGCAGTTACTCGGGGGCCGGCAATCAGCCCCAGCATTTT	.	TRBJ1-5	.	TRBV6-5
CASSQDWSTGELFF	TGTGCCAGCAGCCAAGATTGGTCTACCGGGGAGCTGTTTTTT	.	TRBJ2-2	.	TRBV14
CSVGDRGHQPQHF	TGCAGCGTTGGGGACAGGGGGCATCAGCCCCAGCATTTT	TRBD1	TRBJ1-5	.	TRBV29-1
CASSLGLLGRSPLHF	TGTGCCAGCAGTTTGGGCCTCCTAGGGCGTTCACCCCTCCACTTT	.	TRBJ1-6	.	TRBV28
CASSATGHSYEQYF	TGTGCCAGCAGCGCGACGGGACACTCTTACGAGCAGTACTTC	.	TRBJ2-7	.	TRBV14